These T cell receptor beta chains were read from a single sample in a study of type 1 regulatory T cells. TCRdb reanalysed the reads using MiXCR and keeps one entry per CDR3 protein. The table has some 90,000 distinct CDR3 sequences, around a third seen once. Sequencing used CD4+ T cells, either the whole sample or a sorted fraction (not recorded which). The receptors were sampled from a human donor in good health. CDR3s leave out the opening cysteine and the closing phenylalanine or tryptophan.

length	V	J	CDR3
13	TRBV20-1	TRBJ2-5	SAREASGSRETQY
11	TRBV29-1	TRBJ2-3	SVQAGGPNTQY
12	TRBV5-1	TRBJ1-1	ASSGRGLDTEAF
12	TRBV12-3/TRBV12-4	TRBJ2-4	ASSLGAAKNIQY
13	TRBV5-1	TRBJ2-7	ASSPSGSPTYEQY
12	TRBV18	TRBJ2-1	ASSISGSGYEQF
12	TRBV20-1	TRBJ2-7	SARGQGKMNEQY
13	TRBV29-1	TRBJ2-5	SVGSSGSVRETQY
14	TRBV12-3/TRBV12-4	TRBJ1-3	ASSLRTGAGGNTIY
11	TRBV7-2	TRBJ2-7	ASSLGMDYEQY
10	TRBV6-6	TRBJ2-5	ASRGQGETQY
11	TRBV5-6	TRBJ2-3	ASSIRVRDTQY
10	TRBV29-1	TRBJ2-5	SVGEGQETQY
15	TRBV10-3	TRBJ2-3	AIASYPPGGGTDTQY
14	TRBV7-2	TRBJ2-1	ASSLTSGMGDNEQF
12	TRBV12-3/TRBV12-4	TRBJ2-5	ASRRLDSQETQY
15	TRBV12-3/TRBV12-4	TRBJ1-1	ASTLSLSGQGLTEAF
14	TRBV4-1	TRBJ2-7	ASSLPRTGESYEQY
10	TRBV29-1	TRBJ2-5	SAGQGQRTQY
18	TRBV5-4	TRBJ2-3	ASRGGNRARMDEFTDTQY
12	TRBV5-6	TRBJ1-5	ASSFAGGDQPQH
14	TRBV7-2	TRBJ1-4	ASSFGRMGAVEKLF
10	TRBV9	TRBJ2-7	ASGRESYEQY
10	TRBV5-6	TRBJ2-5	ASSLLMETQY
12	TRBV20-1	TRBJ1-3	SASLTGTGNTIY
11	TRBV20-1	TRBJ2-5	SARMGAQETQY
13	TRBV11-2	TRBJ2-3	ASSTLGSSTDTQY
14	TRBV5-1	TRBJ2-6	ASSFGSVSGANVLT
13	TRBV7-2	TRBJ2-1	ASTPRLAKSNEQF
9	TRBV28	TRBJ1-1	ASNLDTEAF
15	TRBV3-1	TRBJ1-4	ASSHGDRGPGGEKLF
15	TRBV7-2	TRBJ2-5	ASSLVGLAGVQETQY
11	TRBV7-8	TRBJ2-5	ASSLEEEETQY
13	TRBV5-1	TRBJ1-6	ASSRGDRGNSPLH
12	TRBV7-9	TRBJ2-5	ASSFGQPQETQY
12	TRBV19	TRBJ2-4	ASSIVPKGNIQY
10	TRBV10-3	TRBJ2-7	AHSGTGYEQY
10	TRBV29-1	TRBJ2-3	SVGGSTDTQY
13	TRBV24-1	TRBJ2-7	VTSPGTEASHEQY
13	TRBV2	TRBJ2-1	ASSEQGQLYNEQF
10	TRBV5-4	TRBJ2-3	ASSQLGDTQY
13	TRBV6-5	TRBJ2-7	ASSQYRGRHYEQY
11	TRBV7-6	TRBJ1-1	ASSLGQRTEAF
11	TRBV19	TRBJ1-1	ASSSPARDQAF